This is a list of T cell receptor beta chains from one sample in a study of blood T cell repertoires in COVID-19. Repertoires were generated with immunoSEQ multiplex PCR, while TCRdb's copy carries only in-frame clones and drops some. This table has about 240,000 clones, over 65% appearing once. The sequenced sample consisted of peripheral blood. All receptors derive from a woman over 75 with acute or convalescent COVID-19. The CDR3 runs from the conserved cysteine through the conserved F or W.

v_call: TRBV27; j_call: TRBJ2-2; cdr3_aa: CASSLLAFPLTGELFF
v_call: TRBV6-1; j_call: TRBJ1-3; cdr3_aa: CASSGGQRFSGNTIYF
v_call: TRBV19; j_call: TRBJ2-6; cdr3_aa: CASSIVGLASGANVLTF
v_call: TRBV6-1; j_call: TRBJ2-6; cdr3_aa: CASSEQGVGANVLTF
v_call: TRBV6-5; j_call: TRBJ1-5; cdr3_aa: CATTIHSNQPQHF
v_call: TRBV19; j_call: TRBJ2-1; cdr3_aa: CASRQGVGEQFF
v_call: TRBV6-4; j_call: TRBJ2-7; cdr3_aa: CASSDHVRDLDYEQYF
v_call: TRBV5-4; j_call: TRBJ2-7; cdr3_aa: CASSLERGTIYEQYF
v_call: TRBV3-1/TRBV3-2; j_call: TRBJ2-1; cdr3_aa: CASSQYYNEQFF
v_call: TRBV5-1; j_call: TRBJ1-1; cdr3_aa: CASSSGQVMNTEAFF
v_call: TRBV27; j_call: TRBJ1-5; cdr3_aa: CASSPRTGTGQPQHF
v_call: TRBV4-3; j_call: TRBJ1-2; cdr3_aa: CASSQDRKGGAYGYTF
v_call: TRBV6-5; j_call: TRBJ2-7; cdr3_aa: CASSYIGDRGAPEQYF
v_call: TRBV19; j_call: TRBJ1-5; cdr3_aa: CASNRGGARGQPQHF
v_call: TRBV30; j_call: TRBJ1-1; cdr3_aa: CAWAGQGITEAFF
v_call: TRBV11-3; j_call: TRBJ2-2; cdr3_aa: CASSFGRSAGELFF
v_call: TRBV10-3; j_call: TRBJ2-1; cdr3_aa: CAIRGREGSWNEQFF